The source of this T cell receptor (beta chain) is a study of PD-1 blockade in classical Hodgkin lymphoma. Sequencing was performed with immunoSEQ multiplex PCR; in TCRdb, only in-frame clones are kept and a portion is missing. The table includes 20,000 to 30,000 clones, 81% detected once. From germline, CDR1 is SGHAT and CDR2 FQNNGV. V was pared by 4 bases and J by 4 bases, with 14 bases between. The CDR3 totals 15 residues. As regards this clone: Its antigen is undetermined.

Overall study findings and caveats: Newly diagnosed patients reportedly had lower baseline TCR diversity than healthy donors. TCR diversity in CD4+, not CD8+, cells rose significantly by C4D1. Complete responders entered with baseline diversity on par with newly diagnosed patients, the results showed.

Every patient was affected by relapse after autologous stem cell transplantation, while exposure to brentuximab vedotin was not uniform. This specimen was peripheral blood mononuclear cells (PBMCs), taken before the second cycle of nivolumab. The J gene is TRBJ1-3, the V gene TRBV11-2; the D gene is possibly TRBD1 (6 bases). This TCR came from a human donor with classical Hodgkin lymphoma. The CDR3 bases are TGTGCCAGCAGCTCTAGCCCGGGACAAGGAAACACCATATATTTT. Translated: CASSSSPGQGNTIYF.